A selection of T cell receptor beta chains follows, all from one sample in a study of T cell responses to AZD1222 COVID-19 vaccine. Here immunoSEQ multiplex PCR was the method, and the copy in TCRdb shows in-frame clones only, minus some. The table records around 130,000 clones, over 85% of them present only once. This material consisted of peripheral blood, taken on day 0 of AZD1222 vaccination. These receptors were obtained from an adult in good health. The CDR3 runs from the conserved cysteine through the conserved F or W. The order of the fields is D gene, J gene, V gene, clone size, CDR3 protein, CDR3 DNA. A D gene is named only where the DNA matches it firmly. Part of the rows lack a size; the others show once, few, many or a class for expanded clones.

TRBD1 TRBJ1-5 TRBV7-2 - CASSLTGTQPQHF TGTGCCAGCAGCTTGACAGGGACTCAGCCCCAGCATTTT
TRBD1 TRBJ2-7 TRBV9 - CASSGGTGDLYEQYF TGTGCCAGCAGCGGAGGGACAGGGGACCTATACGAGCAGTACTTC
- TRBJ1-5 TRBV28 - CASSFSRNSGQPQHF TGTGCCAGCAGTTTTTCCAGGAACTCCGGTCAGCCCCAGCATTTT
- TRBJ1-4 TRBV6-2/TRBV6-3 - CASSYSYGGENEKLFF TGTGCCAGCAGTTACTCGTACGGAGGAGAAAATGAAAAACTGTTTTTT
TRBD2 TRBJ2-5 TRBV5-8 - CASSPGLADPGVETQYF TGTGCCAGCAGCCCGGGACTAGCGGATCCCGGGGTGGAGACCCAGTACTTC
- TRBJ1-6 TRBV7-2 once CASSLRWRDSPLHF TGTGCCAGCAGCTTAAGGTGGAGGGATTCACCCCTCCACTTT
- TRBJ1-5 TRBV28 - CASSLPEGKPQHF TGTGCCAGCAGTTTACCGGAGGGAAAGCCCCAGCATTTT
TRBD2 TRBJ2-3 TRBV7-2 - CASSLMVTSSDTQYF TGTGCCAGCAGCTTAATGGTGACTAGCTCAGATACGCAGTATTTT
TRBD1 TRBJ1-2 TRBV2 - CASSGPRTRQGYYGYTF TGTGCCAGCAGTGGACCGAGAACAAGACAGGGGTACTATGGCTACACCTTC
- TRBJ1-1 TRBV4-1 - CASSHWRADPNTEAFF TGCGCCAGCAGCCACTGGAGGGCAGATCCGAACACTGAAGCTTTCTTT
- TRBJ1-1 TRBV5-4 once CASSLQRGPNTEAFF TGTGCCAGCAGCTTACAAAGGGGCCCGAACACTGAAGCTTTCTTT
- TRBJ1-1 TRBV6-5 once CASSYFKETEAFF TGTGCCAGCAGTTACTTCAAGGAGACTGAAGCTTTCTTT
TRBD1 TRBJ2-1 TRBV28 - CASSYRDRGYIGEQFF TGTGCCAGCAGTTACCGGGACAGGGGGTATATAGGTGAGCAGTTCTTC
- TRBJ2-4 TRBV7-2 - CASSLDPGTNIQYF TGTGCCAGCAGCTTAGATCCGGGGACGAACATTCAGTACTTC
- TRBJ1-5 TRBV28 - CASSQGPGQPQHF TGTGCCAGCAGCCAGGGTCCTGGTCAGCCCCAGCATTTT
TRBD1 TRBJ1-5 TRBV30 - CAWSLPRDSPNQPQHF TGTGCCTGGAGTCTACCTCGGGACAGCCCAAATCAGCCCCAGCATTTT